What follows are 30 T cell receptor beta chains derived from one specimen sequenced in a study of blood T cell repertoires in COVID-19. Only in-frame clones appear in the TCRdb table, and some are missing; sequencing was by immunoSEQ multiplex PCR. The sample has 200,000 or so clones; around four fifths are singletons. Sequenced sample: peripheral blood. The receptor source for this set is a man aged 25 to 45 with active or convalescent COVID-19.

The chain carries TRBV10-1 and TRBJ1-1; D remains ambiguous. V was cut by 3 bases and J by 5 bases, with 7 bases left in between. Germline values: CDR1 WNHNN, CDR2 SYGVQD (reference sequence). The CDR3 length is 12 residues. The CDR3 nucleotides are TGCGCCAGCAGTGATGTCGGGACTGAAGCTTTCTTT. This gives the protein CASSDVGTEAFF.

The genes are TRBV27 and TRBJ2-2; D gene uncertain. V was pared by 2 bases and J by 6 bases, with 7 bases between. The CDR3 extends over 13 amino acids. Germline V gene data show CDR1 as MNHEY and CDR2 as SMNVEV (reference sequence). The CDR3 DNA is TGTGCCAGCAGTTTAACCAGTCCCGGGGAGCTGTTTTTT. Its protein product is CASSLTSPGELFF.

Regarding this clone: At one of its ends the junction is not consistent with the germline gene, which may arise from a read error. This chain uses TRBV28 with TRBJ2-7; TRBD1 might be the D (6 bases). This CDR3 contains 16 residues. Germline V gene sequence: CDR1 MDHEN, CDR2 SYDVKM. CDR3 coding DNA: TGTGCCAGCAGTTCCTCCCGGGACAAAAGTTTTTTATCCTGTGACTTC. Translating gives CASSSSRDKSFLSCDF.

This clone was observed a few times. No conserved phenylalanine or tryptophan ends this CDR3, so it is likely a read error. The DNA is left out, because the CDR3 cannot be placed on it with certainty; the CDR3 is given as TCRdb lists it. This chain's CDR3 is CAITSPTSPGQGGPSSTV. J is TRBJ1-6 and V is TRBV19; whether TRBD1, the table's D call, matches the DNA was not checked. Ends included, the CDR3 has 18 residues. The germline gives CDR1 LNHDA, CDR2 SQIVND (reference sequence).

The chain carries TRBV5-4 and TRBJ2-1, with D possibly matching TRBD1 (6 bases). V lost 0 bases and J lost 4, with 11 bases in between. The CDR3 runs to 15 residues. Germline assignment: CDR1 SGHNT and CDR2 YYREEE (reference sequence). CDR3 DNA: TGTGCCAGCAGCTTGGACAGGGATTCTTACAATGAGCAGTTCTTC. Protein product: CASSLDRDSYNEQFF.

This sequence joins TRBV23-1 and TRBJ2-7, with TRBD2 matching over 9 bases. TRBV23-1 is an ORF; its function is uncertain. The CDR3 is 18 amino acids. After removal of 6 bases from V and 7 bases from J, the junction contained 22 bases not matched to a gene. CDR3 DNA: TGCGCCAGCAGCCTAGGCGGCTTGCTAGCGGGGATCCTCGGGGAGCAGTACGTC. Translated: CASSLGGLLAGILGEQYV.

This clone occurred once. The CDR3 sequence is CASSLGSQNEQFF. CDR3 sequence (DNA): TGCGCCAGCAGCTTGGGCTCCCAGAATGAGCAGTTCTTC. The chain employs TRBV5-1 and TRBJ2-1; D is undetermined. CDR3 length: 13 amino acids. V dropped 0 bases and J dropped 7 bases, with 8 bases sitting between them. The germline V gene has CDR1 SGHRS and CDR2 YFSETQ.

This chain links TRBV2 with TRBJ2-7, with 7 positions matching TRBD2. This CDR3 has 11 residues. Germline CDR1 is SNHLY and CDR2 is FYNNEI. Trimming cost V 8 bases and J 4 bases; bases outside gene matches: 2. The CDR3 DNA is TGTGCCAGCGGACTAGGGTACGAGCAGTACGTC. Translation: CASGLGYEQYV.

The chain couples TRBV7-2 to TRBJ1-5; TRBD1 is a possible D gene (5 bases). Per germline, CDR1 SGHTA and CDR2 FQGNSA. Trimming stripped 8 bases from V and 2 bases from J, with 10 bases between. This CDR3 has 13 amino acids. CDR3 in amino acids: CASSAGGNQPQHF. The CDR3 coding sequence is TGTGCCAGCTCGGCGGGGGGCAATCAGCCCCAGCATTTT.

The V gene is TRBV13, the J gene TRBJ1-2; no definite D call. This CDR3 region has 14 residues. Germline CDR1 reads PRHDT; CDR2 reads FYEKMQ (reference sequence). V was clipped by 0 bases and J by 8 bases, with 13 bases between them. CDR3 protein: CASSLGGSPEGYTF. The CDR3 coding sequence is TGTGCCAGCAGCTTAGGCGGCAGCCCGGAGGGCTACACCTTC.

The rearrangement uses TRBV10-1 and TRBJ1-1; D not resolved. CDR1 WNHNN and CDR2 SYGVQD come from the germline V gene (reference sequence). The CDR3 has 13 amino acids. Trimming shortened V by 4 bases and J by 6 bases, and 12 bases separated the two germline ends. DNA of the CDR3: TGCGCCAGCAGTGGGCCCTTCGGGGCTGAAGCTTTCTTT. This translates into CASSGPFGAEAFF.

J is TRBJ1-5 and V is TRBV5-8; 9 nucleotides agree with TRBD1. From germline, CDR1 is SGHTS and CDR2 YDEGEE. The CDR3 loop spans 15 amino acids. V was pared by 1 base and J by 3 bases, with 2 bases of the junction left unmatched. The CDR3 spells CASSLTGGTNQPQHF. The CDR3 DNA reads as TGTGCCAGCAGCTTGACAGGGGGCACCAATCAGCCCCAGCATTTT.

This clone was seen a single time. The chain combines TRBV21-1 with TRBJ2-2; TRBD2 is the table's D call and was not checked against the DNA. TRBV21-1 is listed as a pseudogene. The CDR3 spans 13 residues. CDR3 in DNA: TGTGCCAGCAGCCCGGGGAACACCGGGGAGCTGTTTTTT. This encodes CASSPGNTGELFF.

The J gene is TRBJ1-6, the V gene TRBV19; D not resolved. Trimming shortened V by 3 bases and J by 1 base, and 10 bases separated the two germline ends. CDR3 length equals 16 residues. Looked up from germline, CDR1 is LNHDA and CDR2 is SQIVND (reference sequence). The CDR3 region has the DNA TGTGCCAGTAGTATGGGCCTTCGTTCCTATAATTCACCCCTCCACTTT. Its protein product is CASSMGLRSYNSPLHF.

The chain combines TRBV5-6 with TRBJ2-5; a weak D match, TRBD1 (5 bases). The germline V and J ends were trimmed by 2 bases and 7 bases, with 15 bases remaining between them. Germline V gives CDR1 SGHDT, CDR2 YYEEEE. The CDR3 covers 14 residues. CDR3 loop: CASSFETPQGTQYF. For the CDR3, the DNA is TGTGCCAGCAGCTTCGAAACCCCGCAGGGGACCCAGTACTTC.

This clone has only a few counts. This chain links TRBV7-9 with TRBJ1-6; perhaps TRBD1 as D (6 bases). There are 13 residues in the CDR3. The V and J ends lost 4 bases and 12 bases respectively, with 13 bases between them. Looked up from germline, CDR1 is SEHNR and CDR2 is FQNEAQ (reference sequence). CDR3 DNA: TGTGCCAGCAGCTCAGCAGGGGCGAAACCCCTCCACTTT. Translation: CASSSAGAKPLHF.

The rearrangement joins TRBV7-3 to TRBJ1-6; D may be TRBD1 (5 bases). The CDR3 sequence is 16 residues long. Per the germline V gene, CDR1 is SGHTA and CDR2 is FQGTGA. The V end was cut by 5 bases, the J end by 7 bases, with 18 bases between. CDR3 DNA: TGTGCCAGCAGCCCGTTCTTAAAGGGGCAAAATTCACCCCTCCACTTT. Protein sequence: CASSPFLKGQNSPLHF.

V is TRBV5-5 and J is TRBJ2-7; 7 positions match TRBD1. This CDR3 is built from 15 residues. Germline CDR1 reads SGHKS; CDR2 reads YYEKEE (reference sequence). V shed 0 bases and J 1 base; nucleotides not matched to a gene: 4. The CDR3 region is CASSLGQGLSYEQYF. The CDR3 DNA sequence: TGTGCCAGCAGCTTGGGACAGGGCCTATCCTACGAGCAGTACTTC.

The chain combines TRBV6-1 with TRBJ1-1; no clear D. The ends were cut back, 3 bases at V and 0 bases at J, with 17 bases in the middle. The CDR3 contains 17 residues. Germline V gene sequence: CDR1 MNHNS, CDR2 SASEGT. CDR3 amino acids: CASSDRGAVYMNTEAFF. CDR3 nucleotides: TGTGCCAGCAGTGACCGAGGAGCGGTGTACATGAACACTGAAGCTTTCTTT.

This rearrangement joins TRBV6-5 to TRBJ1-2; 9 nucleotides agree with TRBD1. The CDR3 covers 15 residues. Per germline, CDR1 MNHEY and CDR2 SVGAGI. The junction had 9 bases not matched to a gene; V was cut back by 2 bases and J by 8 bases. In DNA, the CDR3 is TGTGCCAGCAGTTACACATGGACAGGGGACAGGGGCTACACCTTC. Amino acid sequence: CASSYTWTGDRGYTF.

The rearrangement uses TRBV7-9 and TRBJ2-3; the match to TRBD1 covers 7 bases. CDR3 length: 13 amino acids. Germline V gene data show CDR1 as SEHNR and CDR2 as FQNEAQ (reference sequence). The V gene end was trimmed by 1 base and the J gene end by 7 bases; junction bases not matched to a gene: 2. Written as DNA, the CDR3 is TGTGCCAGCAGCTTAGACAGGGGCTATACGCAGTATTTT. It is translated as CASSLDRGYTQYF.

CDR3 nucleotides: TGTGCCAGCTCACCGCGGGACGGCCCCTCCTACGAGCAGTACGTC. This translates into CASSPRDGPSYEQYV. This sequence joins TRBV18 and TRBJ2-7; a weak D match, TRBD2 (6 bases). V was trimmed by 3 bases and J by 0 bases, leaving 12 bases between them. This CDR3 region has 15 residues. Germline CDR1 KGHSH, CDR2 LQKENI.

The CDR3 sequence is CASSAGQGRRKLNTEAFF. Here the CDR3 DNA reads TGTGCCAGCAGTGCGGGACAGGGGAGGAGAAAACTGAACACTGAAGCTTTCTTT. The chain couples TRBV28 to TRBJ1-1, with 10 bases matching TRBD1. CDR1 and CDR2 (germline): MDHEN, SYDVKM. V shed 5 bases and J 0 bases; nucleotides not matched to a gene: 12. There are 18 residues in the CDR3.

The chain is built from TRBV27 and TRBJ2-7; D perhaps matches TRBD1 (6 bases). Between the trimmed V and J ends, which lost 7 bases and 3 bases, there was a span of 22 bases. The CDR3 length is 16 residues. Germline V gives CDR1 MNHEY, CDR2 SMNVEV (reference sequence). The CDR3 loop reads CASTCPLMRGYYEQYF. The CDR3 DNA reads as TGTGCCAGCACCTGCCCCCTAATGAGGGGGTACTACGAGCAGTACTTC.

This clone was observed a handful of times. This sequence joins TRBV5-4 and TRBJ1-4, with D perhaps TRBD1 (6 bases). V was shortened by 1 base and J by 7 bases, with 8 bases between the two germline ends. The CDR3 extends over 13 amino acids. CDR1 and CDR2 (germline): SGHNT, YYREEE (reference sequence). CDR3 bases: TGTGCCAGCAGCTTGCAGGGGTCTGAAAAACTGTTTTTT. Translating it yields CASSLQGSEKLFF. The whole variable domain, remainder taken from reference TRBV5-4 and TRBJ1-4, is ETGVTQSPTHLIKTRGQQVTLRCSSQSGHNTVSWYQQALGQGPQFIFQYYREEENGRGNFPPRFSGLQFPNYSSELNVNALELDDSALYLCASSLQGSEKLFFGSGTQLSVL.

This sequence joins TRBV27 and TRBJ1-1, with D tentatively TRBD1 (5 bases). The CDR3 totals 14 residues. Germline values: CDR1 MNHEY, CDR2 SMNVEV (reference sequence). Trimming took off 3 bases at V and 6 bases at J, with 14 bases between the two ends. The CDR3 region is CASSLGGVSAEAFF. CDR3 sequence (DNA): TGTGCCAGCAGTTTGGGGGGGGTTAGCGCTGAAGCTTTCTTT.

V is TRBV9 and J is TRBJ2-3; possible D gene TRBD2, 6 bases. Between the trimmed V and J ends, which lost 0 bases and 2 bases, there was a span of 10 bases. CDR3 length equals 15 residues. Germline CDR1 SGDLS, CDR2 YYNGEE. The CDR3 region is CASSVAPLATDTQYF. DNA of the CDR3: TGTGCCAGCAGCGTAGCTCCACTAGCCACAGATACGCAGTATTTT.

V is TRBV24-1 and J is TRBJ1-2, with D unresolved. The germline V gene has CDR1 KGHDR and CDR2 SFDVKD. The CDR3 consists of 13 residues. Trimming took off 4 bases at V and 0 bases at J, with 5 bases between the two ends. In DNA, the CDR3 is TGTGCCACCAGTGACACAGCTAACTATGGCTACACCTTC. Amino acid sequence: CATSDTANYGYTF.

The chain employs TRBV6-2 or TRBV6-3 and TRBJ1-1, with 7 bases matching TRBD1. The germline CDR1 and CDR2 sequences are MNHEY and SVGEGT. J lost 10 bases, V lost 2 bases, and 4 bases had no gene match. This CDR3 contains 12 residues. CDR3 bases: TGTGCCAGCAGTTACCCGACAGGGATAGCTTTCTTT. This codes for CASSYPTGIAFF.

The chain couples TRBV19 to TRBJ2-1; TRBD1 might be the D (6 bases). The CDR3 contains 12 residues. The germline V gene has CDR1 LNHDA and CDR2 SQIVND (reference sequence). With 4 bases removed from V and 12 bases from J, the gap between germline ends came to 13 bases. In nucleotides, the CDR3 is TGTGCCAGTAGTACGCTAGGGGGTTGGCAGTTCTTC. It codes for CASSTLGGWQFF. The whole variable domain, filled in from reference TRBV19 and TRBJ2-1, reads DGGITQSPKYLFRKEGQNVTLSCEQNLNHDAMYWYRQDPGQGLRLIYYSQIVNDFQKGDIAEGYSVSREKKESFPLTVTSAQKNPTAFYLCASSTLGGWQFFGPGTRLTVL.